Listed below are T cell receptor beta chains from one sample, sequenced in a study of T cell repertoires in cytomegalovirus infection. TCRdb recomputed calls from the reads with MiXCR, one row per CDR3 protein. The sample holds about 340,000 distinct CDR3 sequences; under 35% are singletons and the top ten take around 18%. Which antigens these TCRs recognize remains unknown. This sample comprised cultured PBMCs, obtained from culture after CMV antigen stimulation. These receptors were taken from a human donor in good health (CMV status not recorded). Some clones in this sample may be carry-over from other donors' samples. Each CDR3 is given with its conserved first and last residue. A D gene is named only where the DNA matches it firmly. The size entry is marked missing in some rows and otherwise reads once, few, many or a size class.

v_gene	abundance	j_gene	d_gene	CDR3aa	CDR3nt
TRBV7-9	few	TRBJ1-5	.	CASSFQDRAGNQPQHF	TGTGCCAGCAGCTTTCAAGACCGCGCTGGCAATCAGCCCCAGCATTTT
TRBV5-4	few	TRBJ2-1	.	CASSAGTAPNEQFF	TGTGCCAGCAGCGCCGGGACCGCTCCCAATGAGCAGTTCTTC
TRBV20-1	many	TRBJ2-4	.	CSARESKAKNIQYF	TGCAGTGCTAGAGAGAGCAAAGCCAAAAACATTCAGTACTTC
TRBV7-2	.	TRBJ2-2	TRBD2	CASSLGSGRALEGTNTGELFF	TGTGCCAGCAGCCTCGGTAGCGGGAGGGCGTTGGAAGGAACGAACACCGGGGAGCTGTTTTTT
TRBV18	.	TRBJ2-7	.	CASSPPMETSYEQYF	TGTGCCAGCTCACCACCGATGGAAACGTCCTACGAGCAGTACTTC
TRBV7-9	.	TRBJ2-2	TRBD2	CASLSPGAGVDGELFF	TGTGCCAGTCTATCACCAGGAGCGGGGGTCGACGGGGAGCTGTTTTTT
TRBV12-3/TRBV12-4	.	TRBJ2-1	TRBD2	CASSLAASRGDEQFF	TGTGCCAGCAGTTTAGCGGCTAGCCGGGGGGATGAGCAGTTCTTC
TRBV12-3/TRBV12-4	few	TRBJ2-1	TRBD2	CASSLMGGSGGFYNEQFF	TGTGCCAGCAGCTTAATGGGGGGGTCCGGGGGATTCTACAATGAGCAGTTCTTC
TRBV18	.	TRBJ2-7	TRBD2	CASSPPPGLGPREQYF	TGTGCCAGCTCACCACCGCCGGGACTAGGTCCACGGGAGCAGTACTTC
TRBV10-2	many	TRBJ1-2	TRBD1	CASSPVAGGNGYTF	TGCGCCAGCAGCCCGGTGGCAGGGGGGAATGGCTACACCTTC
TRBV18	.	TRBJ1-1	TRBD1	CASSRGQVERDTEAFF	TGTGCCAGCTCACGTGGACAGGTGGAGAGGGACACTGAAGCTTTCTTT
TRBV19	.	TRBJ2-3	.	CASRGRDGPTDTQYF	TGTGCCAGTAGGGGACGGGACGGACCCACAGATACGCAGTATTTT
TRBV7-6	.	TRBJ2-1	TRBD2	CASSSRLAGEAEQFF	TGTGCCAGCAGCTCGAGACTAGCGGGGGAAGCTGAGCAGTTCTTC
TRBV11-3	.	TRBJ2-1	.	CASSLVFGGEAYNEQFF	TGTGCCAGCAGCTTAGTGTTTGGCGGGGAGGCCTACAATGAGCAGTTCTTC
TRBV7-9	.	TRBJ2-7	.	CASSIGIYEQYF	TGTGCCAGCAGTATCGGTATCTACGAGCAGTACTTC
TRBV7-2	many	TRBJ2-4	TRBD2	CASSSPSGGGIQYF	TGTGCCAGCAGCTCACCCAGCGGGGGTGGCATTCAGTACTTC
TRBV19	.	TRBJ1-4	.	CASSAQGLNEKLFF	TGTGCCAGTAGTGCACAGGGCCTCAATGAAAAACTGTTTTTT
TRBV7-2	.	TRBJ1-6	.	CASSLDNSYNSPLHF	TGTGCCAGCAGCTTAGACAACTCCTATAATTCACCCCTCCACTTT
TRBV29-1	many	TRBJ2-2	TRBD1	CSAVPGQSNTGELFF	TGCAGCGCCGTCCCGGGACAGTCGAACACCGGGGAGCTGTTTTTT
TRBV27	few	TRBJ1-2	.	CASRRDGNYGYTF	TGTGCCAGCAGACGGGACGGCAACTATGGCTACACCTTC
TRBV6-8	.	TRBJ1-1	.	CASSRGREEAFF	TGTGCCAGCAGTAGGGGCCGGGAGGAAGCTTTCTTT
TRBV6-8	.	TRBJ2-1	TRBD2	CASSLAILPGGEQFF	TGTGCCAGCAGTTTGGCAATTCTTCCGGGGGGGGAGCAGTTCTTC
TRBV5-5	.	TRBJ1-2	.	CASSLGGPVGLYGYTF	TGTGCCAGCAGCCTAGGGGGGCCCGTCGGGCTCTATGGCTACACCTTC
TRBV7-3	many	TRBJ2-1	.	CASSFVAPLNPSSYNEQFF	TGTGCCAGCAGCTTTGTCGCTCCCTTAAACCCTAGCTCCTACAATGAGCAGTTCTTC
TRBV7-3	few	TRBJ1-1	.	CASSYGPASNTEAFF	TGTGCCAGCAGCTATGGTCCAGCCTCGAACACTGAAGCTTTCTTT
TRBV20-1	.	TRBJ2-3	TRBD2	CSASPRRGGRGDTQYF	TGCAGTGCTAGTCCCCGTCGGGGCGGGAGGGGTGATACGCAGTATTTT
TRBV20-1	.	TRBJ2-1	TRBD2	CSASEGLSYNEQFF	TGCAGTGCTAGTGAGGGACTATCCTACAATGAGCAGTTCTTC
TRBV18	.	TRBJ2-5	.	CASSPGGGRETQCF	TGTGCCAGCTCACCCGGTGGGGGCCGAGAGACCCAGTGCTTC
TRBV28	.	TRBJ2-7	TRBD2	CASSLWEDAGASYEQYF	TGTGCCAGCAGTTTATGGGAGGATGCGGGAGCGTCGTACGAGCAGTACTTC
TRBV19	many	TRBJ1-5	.	CASSQSGDGQPQHF	TGTGCCAGTAGTCAATCCGGCGACGGTCAGCCCCAGCATTTT
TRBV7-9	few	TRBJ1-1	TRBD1	CASSFLQGATEAFF	TGTGCCAGCAGCTTTCTACAGGGGGCGACTGAAGCTTTCTTT
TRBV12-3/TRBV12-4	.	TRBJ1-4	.	CASSLEGSKLFF	TGTGCCAGCAGTTTAGAAGGTAGTAAACTGTTTTTT
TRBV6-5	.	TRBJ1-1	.	CASSFTRDADTEAFF	TGTGCCAGCAGTTTTACCAGGGATGCAGACACTGAAGCTTTCTTT
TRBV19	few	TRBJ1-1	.	CAVRRAGRNTEAFF	TGTGCCGTGAGAAGGGCAGGGAGGAACACTGAAGCTTTCTTT
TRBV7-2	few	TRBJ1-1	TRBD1	CASSTRDRMEAFF	TGTGCCAGCAGCACCCGGGACAGGATGGAGGCTTTCTTT
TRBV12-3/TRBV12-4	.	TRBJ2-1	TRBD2	CASSSNLAGWDNEQFF	TGTGCCAGCAGTTCAAATTTAGCGGGATGGGACAATGAGCAGTTCTTC
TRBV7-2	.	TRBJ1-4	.	CASSLLAGGDEKLFF	TGTGCCAGCAGCTTATTGGCCGGAGGAGATGAAAAACTGTTTTTT
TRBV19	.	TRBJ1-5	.	CASSLPAQPQHF	TGTGCCAGTAGTCTCCCGGCTCAGCCCCAGCATTTT
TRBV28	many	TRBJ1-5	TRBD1	CASSLTRSGQGTLEPQHF	TGTGCCAGCAGTTTAACGAGATCGGGACAGGGGACTTTGGAGCCCCAGCATTTT
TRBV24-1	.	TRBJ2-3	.	CATSLGDTQYF	TGTGCCACCAGTCTCGGGGATACGCAGTATTTT
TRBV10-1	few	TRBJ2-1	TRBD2	CASSEPSGPHGTSGYSYNEQFF	TGCGCCAGCAGTGAGCCCTCAGGCCCTCACGGGACTAGCGGATATTCCTACAATGAGCAGTTCTTC
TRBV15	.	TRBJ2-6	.	CATSPSSFSGANVLTF	TGTGCCACCAGCCCGTCGTCATTTTCTGGGGCCAACGTCCTGACTTTC
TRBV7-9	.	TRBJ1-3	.	CASSFPPGISGNTIYF	TGTGCCAGCAGCTTCCCGCCAGGGATCTCTGGAAACACCATATATTTT
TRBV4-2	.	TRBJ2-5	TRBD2	CASSGPVWREIPETQYF	TGTGCCAGCAGCGGACCGGTGTGGCGGGAGATACCAGAGACCCAGTACTTC
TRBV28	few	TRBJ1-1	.	CASSSPREGNTEAFF	TGTGCCAGCAGTTCCCCCAGGGAGGGCAACACTGAAGCTTTCTTT
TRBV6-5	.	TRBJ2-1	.	CASSRGSTSTGNEQFF	TGTGCCAGCAGTAGGGGATCCACTAGTACTGGCAATGAGCAGTTCTTC
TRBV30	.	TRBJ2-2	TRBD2	CAWSVLLAEDTGELFF	TGTGCCTGGAGTGTACTACTAGCGGAGGACACCGGGGAGCTGTTTTTT
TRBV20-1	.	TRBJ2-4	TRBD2	CSAIIGGSAKNIQYF	TGCAGTGCTATAATCGGGGGGTCAGCCAAAAACATTCAGTACTTC
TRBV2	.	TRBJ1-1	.	CASSLGGGPNTEAFF	TGTGCCAGCAGTCTCGGAGGGGGACCCAACACTGAAGCTTTCTTT
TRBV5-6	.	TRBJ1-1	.	CASSGPGTPKSNTEAFF	TGTGCCAGCAGCGGCCCCGGGACCCCAAAAAGTAACACTGAAGCTTTCTTT
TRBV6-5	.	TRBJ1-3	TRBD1	CASSPTGRSGNTIYF	TGTGCCAGCAGTCCGACAGGGCGTTCTGGAAACACCATATATTTT
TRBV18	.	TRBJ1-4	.	CASSPRSQPNEKLFF	TGTGCCAGCTCACCCAGGTCACAGCCTAATGAAAAACTGTTTTTT
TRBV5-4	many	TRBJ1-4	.	CASSFGRGEKLFF	TGTGCCAGCAGCTTCGGGAGGGGAGAAAAACTGTTTTTT
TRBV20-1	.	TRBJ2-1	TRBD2	CSARDAGGVNEQFF	TGCAGTGCTAGGGACGCGGGGGGCGTGAATGAGCAGTTCTTC